The source of this TCR beta chain is a study of Tregs in tolerant kidney transplant recipients. Unstimulated Tregs (CD4+CD25+CD127-) and CD4+CD25- non-Tregs were sorted from PBMCs. Remarks on this clone: Its antigen is not known.

Overall study results and limits: No direct test of biological reproducibility was done here. Validation in larger populations is needed because few patients were studied. Expanding Tregs on activated donor B cells appeared to best identify donor-specific TCRbeta clones.

Germline V gives CDR1 SGHAT, CDR2 FQNNGV. The CDR3 runs to 14 residues. The junction had 3 bases not matched to a gene; V was cut back by 1 base and J by 5 bases. TCRdb's copy holds only in-frame clones and misses some; the assay was immunoSEQ multiplex PCR. The table includes around 50,000 clones, more than 70% detected once. The sequence came from a human donor in good health. The J gene is TRBJ2-7, the V gene TRBV11-2; 9 bases are a match to TRBD2. Source material: CD4+ T cells from blood. The CDR3 protein is CASSLVSGRHEQYF. The DNA of the CDR3 is TGTGCCAGCAGCTTAGTGAGCGGGAGGCACGAGCAGTACTTC.